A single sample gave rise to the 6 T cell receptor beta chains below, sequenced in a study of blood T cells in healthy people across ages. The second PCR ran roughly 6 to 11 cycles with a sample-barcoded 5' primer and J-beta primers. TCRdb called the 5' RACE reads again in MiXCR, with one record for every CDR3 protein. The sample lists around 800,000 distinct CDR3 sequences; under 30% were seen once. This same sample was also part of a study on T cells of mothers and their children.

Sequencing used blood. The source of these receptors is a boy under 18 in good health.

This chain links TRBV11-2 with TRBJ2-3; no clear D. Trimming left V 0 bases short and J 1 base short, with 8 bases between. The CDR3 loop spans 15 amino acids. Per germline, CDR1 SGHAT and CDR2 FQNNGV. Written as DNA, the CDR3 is TGTGCCAGCAGCTTAGACCTTTTTCGCACAGATACGCAGTATTTT. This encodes CASSLDLFRTDTQYF.

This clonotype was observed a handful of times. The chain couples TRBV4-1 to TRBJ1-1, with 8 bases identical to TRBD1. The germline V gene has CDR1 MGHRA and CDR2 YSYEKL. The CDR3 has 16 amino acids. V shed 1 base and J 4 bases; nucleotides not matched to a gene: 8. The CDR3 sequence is CASSQGLRGRGTEAFF. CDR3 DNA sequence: TGCGCCAGCAGCCAAGGCCTCAGGGGGCGAGGCACTGAAGCTTTCTTT.

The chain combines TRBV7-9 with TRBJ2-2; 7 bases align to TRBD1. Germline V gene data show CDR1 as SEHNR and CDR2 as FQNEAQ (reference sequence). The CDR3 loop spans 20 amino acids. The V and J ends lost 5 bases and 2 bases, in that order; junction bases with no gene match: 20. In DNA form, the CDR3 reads TGTGCCAGCAGCCCAAGGCGAGCCGGGACAGTCATAAAAAACACCGGGGAGCTGTTTTTT. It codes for CASSPRRAGTVIKNTGELFF.

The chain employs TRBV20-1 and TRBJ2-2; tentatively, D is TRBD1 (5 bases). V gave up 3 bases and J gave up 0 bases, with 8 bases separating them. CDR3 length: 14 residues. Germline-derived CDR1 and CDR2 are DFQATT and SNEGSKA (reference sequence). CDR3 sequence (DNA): TGCAGTGCTAGGCCAGGGCCGAACACCGGGGAGCTGTTTTTT. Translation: CSARPGPNTGELFF.

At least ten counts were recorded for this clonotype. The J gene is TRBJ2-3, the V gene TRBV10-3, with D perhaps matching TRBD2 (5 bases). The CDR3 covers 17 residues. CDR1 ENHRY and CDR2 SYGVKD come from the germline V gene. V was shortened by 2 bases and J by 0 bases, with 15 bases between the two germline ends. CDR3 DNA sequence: TGTGCCATCAGTGAGCCCGACGGGGTGTCTAGCACAGATACGCAGTATTTT. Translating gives CAISEPDGVSSTDTQYF.

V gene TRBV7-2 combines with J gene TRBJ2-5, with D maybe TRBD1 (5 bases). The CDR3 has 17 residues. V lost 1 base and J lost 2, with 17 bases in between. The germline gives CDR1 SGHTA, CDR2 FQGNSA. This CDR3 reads CASSLGGGYRPQETQYF. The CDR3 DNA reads TGTGCCAGCAGCTTAGGGGGCGGCTACAGGCCACAAGAGACCCAGTACTTC.